This is a list of T cell receptor beta chains from one sample in a study of T cells after yellow fever vaccination. TCRdb reprocessed the 5' RACE reads with MiXCR, giving one entry per CDR3 protein. The sample yields fewer than 450,000 distinct CDR3 sequences, roughly 11% seen once. Sequenced here: PBMCs, sampled on the day of the first yellow fever vaccination. Receptors originate from a man aged 18 to 29 who received the YFV17D yellow fever vaccine. Each CDR3 is given with its conserved first and last residue. A D gene is named only where the DNA matches it firmly. Size is stated for part of the rows, as once, few or many counts, or as a class when the clone is expanded.

j_gene | d_gene | abundance | v_gene | CDR3aa | CDR3nt
TRBJ1-1 | NA | few | TRBV7-9 | CASTRRWLPNTEAFF | TGTGCCAGCACCCGACGATGGTTACCGAACACTGAAGCTTTCTTT
TRBJ2-4 | TRBD1 | few | TRBV4-3 | CASSQQYWGGQGVNF | TGCGCCAGCAGCCAACAATACTGGGGGGGACAGGGGGTCAACTTC
TRBJ2-2 | TRBD1 | few | TRBV12-3/TRBV12-4 | CASSQTGGYTGELFF | TGTGCCAGCAGTCAGACAGGGGGCTACACCGGGGAGCTGTTTTTT
TRBJ1-5 | TRBD1 | few | TRBV20-1 | CSGRTGTDQPQHF | TGCAGTGGCCGGACAGGCACGGATCAGCCCCAGCATTTT
TRBJ2-6 | NA | NA | TRBV9 | CASTPAGANVLTF | TGTGCCAGCACCCCCGCGGGGGCCAACGTCCTGACTTTC
TRBJ2-6 | NA | NA | TRBV6-5 | CASSYVGDTGANVLTF | TGTGCCAGCAGTTACGTAGGGGACACTGGGGCCAACGTCCTGACTTTC
TRBJ2-3 | TRBD2 | many | TRBV5-1 | CASSSGTTSTDTQYF | TGCGCCAGCAGCAGCGGGACTACATCCACAGATACGCAGTATTTT
TRBJ2-1 | NA | NA | TRBV5-1 | CASSLPGTSFGEQFF | TGCGCCAGCAGCTTACCCGGCACTTCCTTCGGGGAGCAGTTCTTC
TRBJ2-3 | NA | NA | TRBV7-6 | CASSLEHILPADTQYF | TGTGCCAGCAGCTTAGAGCACATCCTCCCCGCAGATACGCAGTATTTT
TRBJ2-5 | NA | NA | TRBV7-9 | CASSLVLGVRQETQYF | TGTGCCAGCAGCTTAGTGTTGGGTGTCAGACAAGAGACCCAGTACTTC
TRBJ2-5 | TRBD2 | NA | TRBV7-2 | CASSPPSGGAPETQYF | TGTGCCAGCAGCCCCCCCAGCGGGGGGGCCCCCGAGACCCAGTACTTC
TRBJ2-1 | NA | few | TRBV6-5 | CASSYSYGGPYNEQFF | TGTGCCAGCAGTTACTCGTACGGGGGCCCCTACAATGAGCAGTTCTTC
TRBJ2-5 | TRBD2 | many | TRBV9 | CASSPRTSPETQYF | TGTGCCAGCAGCCCGCGGACTAGCCCGGAGACCCAGTACTTC
TRBJ2-1 | NA | NA | TRBV7-6 | CASSLEGGGSSYNEQFF | TGTGCCAGCAGCTTAGAGGGGGGGGGAAGCTCCTACAATGAGCAGTTCTTC
TRBJ2-2 | NA | many | TRBV5-1 | CASSVSSANTGELFF | TGCGCCAGCAGCGTCTCTAGCGCGAACACCGGGGAGCTGTTTTTT
TRBJ1-4 | NA | NA | TRBV6-2/TRBV6-3 | CASSYDTGPEKLFF | TGTGCCAGCAGTTACGACACAGGGCCTGAAAAACTGTTTTTT
TRBJ1-1 | TRBD1 | many | TRBV18 | CASSGQTNTEAFF | TGTGCCAGCTCGGGACAGACGAACACTGAAGCTTTCTTT
TRBJ1-1 | NA | NA | TRBV6-5 | CASSYDDRNTEAFF | TGTGCCAGCAGTTACGATGACAGGAACACTGAAGCTTTCTTT
TRBJ2-2 | NA | NA | TRBV18 | CASSPSSALTGELFF | TGTGCCAGCTCACCATCTTCGGCGCTGACCGGGGAGCTGTTTTTT
TRBJ2-5 | TRBD2 | many | TRBV20-1 | CSARDFGQRGAQETQYF | TGCAGTGCTAGAGATTTTGGCCAGCGGGGGGCCCAAGAGACCCAGTACTTC
TRBJ2-3 | NA | many | TRBV6-1 | CASSPRARPPTDTQYF | TGTGCCAGCAGTCCTCGCGCAAGACCTCCTACAGATACGCAGTATTTT
TRBJ2-1 | NA | NA | TRBV7-9 | CASSSAGDSSYNEQFF | TGTGCCAGCAGCTCCGCGGGGGACAGCTCCTACAATGAGCAGTTCTTC
TRBJ1-1 | NA | NA | TRBV5-1 | CASSLVYREVDEAFF | TGCGCCAGCAGCTTGGTGTACAGGGAAGTTGATGAAGCTTTCTTT
TRBJ2-7 | TRBD1 | many | TRBV20-1 | CSATPGQGLRGNEQYF | TGCAGTGCTACACCGGGACAGGGGTTACGCGGCAACGAGCAGTACTTC
TRBJ2-1 | TRBD1 | few | TRBV5-5 | CASSLRTGLEDEQFF | TGTGCCAGCAGCTTGAGGACAGGGTTAGAGGATGAGCAGTTCTTC
TRBJ2-2 | NA | NA | TRBV7-2 | CASSRPSETANTGELFF | TGTGCCAGCAGCCGACCCTCCGAGACGGCTAACACCGGGGAGCTGTTTTTT
TRBJ1-2 | NA | NA | TRBV5-6 | CASSSQPYGYTF | TGTGCCAGCAGCTCTCAGCCTTATGGCTACACCTTC
TRBJ2-3 | NA | NA | TRBV4-3 | CASSQDLPRASTDTQYF | TGCGCCAGCAGCCAAGATTTACCGCGTGCTAGCACAGATACGCAGTATTTT
TRBJ2-2 | NA | few | TRBV19 | CASSTTDSPNTGELFF | TGTGCCAGTAGTACCACGGACTCACCGAACACCGGGGAGCTGTTTTTT